The T cell receptor beta chain described here comes from a study of regulatory T cells in long-lasting Graves disease. Across the study: The antithyroid drugs taken by newly diagnosed Graves' patients had been used for under 3 months.

This clonotype was counted many times. Germline loops: CDR1 MNHNS, CDR2 SASEGT. V was trimmed by 3 bases and J by 8 bases, leaving 17 bases between them. The length of the CDR3 is 14 residues. Arm-PCR of CDR3 regions and iRepertoire HTBI primers were the basis on which TCR beta libraries were built. The authors' processing: Overall, samples carried around 60 TRBV and about 14 TRBJ segments. TCRdb used MiXCR to reprocess the multiplex PCR reads, holding one entry per CDR3 protein. TCRdb, not the authors, supplied the V and J calls. Among a few hundred thousand distinct CDR3 sequences listed, over 12% were seen once. Time point meaning: newly diagnosed GD, antithyroid drugs for less than 3 months. RNA isolated from PBMCs was used to make the TCR library. Patients of an endocrinology department in Xi'an, China, were included. These data were also filed under a second study, of T cells in Graves' hyperthyroidism and ophthalmopathy. As that report states: Ophthalmopathy was predicted by the model a median of approximately 6 months ahead of onset.

Sequencing was performed on peripheral blood mononuclear cells (PBMCs), taken at new diagnosis, from a patient treated with antithyroid drugs. This chain links TRBV6-1 with TRBJ2-7; D is possibly TRBD1 (5 bases). The sequence was collected from a woman in her thirties or forties with Graves disease. CDR3 amino acids: CASSDPGRVGQQYF. CDR3 DNA sequence: TGTGCCAGCAGTGACCCGGGCAGGGTCGGTCAGCAGTACTTC.